The rows below give T cell receptor beta chains drawn from one sample of a study of cytomegalovirus exposure and HLA in healthy donors. The method was immunoSEQ multiplex PCR; TCRdb's version includes in-frame clones alone and lacks a portion of them. The profile shows 100,000 to 130,000 clones, about 85% of them singletons. What was sequenced was PBMCs. These receptors were taken from a man aged 25-45 years in good health and CMV-seronegative. Both conserved end residues are part of each CDR3. A D gene is named only where the DNA matches it firmly. Size is stated for part of the rows, as once, few or many counts, or as a class when the clone is expanded.

len: 14; j_gene: TRBJ2-5; v_gene: TRBV5-6; d_gene: TRBD2; abundance: .; CDR3nt: TGTGCCAGCAGCTTCGGTGGGGGAGGGGAGACCCAGTACTTC; CDR3aa: CASSFGGGGETQYF
len: 15; j_gene: TRBJ2-6; v_gene: TRBV9; d_gene: .; abundance: once; CDR3nt: TGTGCCAGCAGCGTAGGAGGTCGTGGGGCCAACGTCCTGACTTTC; CDR3aa: CASSVGGRGANVLTF
len: 14; j_gene: TRBJ1-2; v_gene: TRBV7-9; d_gene: .; abundance: .; CDR3nt: TGTGCCAGCAGCTCTCAGGGTCATGTCGGTGGCTACACCTTC; CDR3aa: CASSSQGHVGGYTF
len: 15; j_gene: TRBJ2-2; v_gene: TRBV16; d_gene: .; abundance: .; CDR3nt: TGTGCCAGCAGCCCCCGACTAGGGACGCCCGGGGAGCTGTTTTTT; CDR3aa: CASSPRLGTPGELFF
len: 14; j_gene: TRBJ2-7; v_gene: TRBV2; d_gene: TRBD2; abundance: few; CDR3nt: TGTGCCTGTACCGCTAGCGGGCGGCACCACGAGCAGTACTTC; CDR3aa: CACTASGRHHEQYF
len: 14; j_gene: TRBJ2-3; v_gene: TRBV7-9; d_gene: .; abundance: .; CDR3nt: TGTGCCAGCAGCTTAACGGGAGTCACAGATACGCAGTATTTT; CDR3aa: CASSLTGVTDTQYF
len: 14; j_gene: TRBJ1-2; v_gene: TRBV6-1; d_gene: .; abundance: once; CDR3nt: TGTGCCAGCAGTGGAGTACCCCGTAACTATGGCTACACCTTC; CDR3aa: CASSGVPRNYGYTF
len: 16; j_gene: TRBJ1-4; v_gene: TRBV7-9; d_gene: TRBD1; abundance: .; CDR3nt: TGTGCCAGCAGCTTTCCGCCAGGGGGTAATAATGAAAAACTGTTTTTT; CDR3aa: CASSFPPGGNNEKLFF
len: 14; j_gene: TRBJ2-3; v_gene: TRBV5-4; d_gene: TRBD2; abundance: .; CDR3nt: TGTGCCAGCAGCTTTAGCGGGGGGGCGAATACGCAGTATTTT; CDR3aa: CASSFSGGANTQYF
len: 14; j_gene: TRBJ1-2; v_gene: TRBV6-1; d_gene: .; abundance: .; CDR3nt: TGTGCCAGCAGTGAACCCCGCAGTAACTATGGCTACACCTTC; CDR3aa: CASSEPRSNYGYTF
len: 14; j_gene: TRBJ1-1; v_gene: TRBV29-1; d_gene: .; abundance: .; CDR3nt: TGCAGCGTTGAACTTACAGTCGTTTCCACTGAAGCTTTCTTT; CDR3aa: CSVELTVVSTEAFF
len: 15; j_gene: TRBJ2-7; v_gene: TRBV28; d_gene: .; abundance: .; CDR3nt: TGTGCCAGCAGTTTGGCACAGCGGAGAGTCTACGAGCAGTACTTC; CDR3aa: CASSLAQRRVYEQYF
len: 16; j_gene: TRBJ2-3; v_gene: TRBV4-1; d_gene: TRBD2; abundance: .; CDR3nt: TGCGCCAGCAGCCAAGTAGCGGGGGGCCTGGCAGATACGCAGTATTTT; CDR3aa: CASSQVAGGLADTQYF
len: 14; j_gene: TRBJ1-2; v_gene: TRBV28; d_gene: .; abundance: once; CDR3nt: TGTGCCAGCAGTTTCGAGCAGGGGCGGCGTGGCTACACCTTC; CDR3aa: CASSFEQGRRGYTF
len: 15; j_gene: TRBJ1-4; v_gene: TRBV6-5; d_gene: .; abundance: .; CDR3nt: TGTGCCAGCAGTTACTCTACAGGGACTAATGAAAAACTGTTTTTT; CDR3aa: CASSYSTGTNEKLFF
len: 13; j_gene: TRBJ2-5; v_gene: TRBV9; d_gene: .; abundance: .; CDR3nt: TGTGCCAGCAGCCCCCGGGGTCAAGAGACCCAGTACTTC; CDR3aa: CASSPRGQETQYF
len: 15; j_gene: TRBJ2-7; v_gene: TRBV9; d_gene: TRBD1; abundance: .; CDR3nt: TGTGCCAGCAGCGTTTCGGGACAGGGGGCGTCGGGGCAGTACTTC; CDR3aa: CASSVSGQGASGQYF
len: 12; j_gene: TRBJ2-7; v_gene: TRBV27; d_gene: TRBD1; abundance: .; CDR3nt: TGTGCCAGCGGGGACAGGGTTGGAGAGCAGTACTTC; CDR3aa: CASGDRVGEQYF
len: 15; j_gene: TRBJ2-1; v_gene: TRBV7-3; d_gene: TRBD2; abundance: .; CDR3nt: TGTGCCAGCAGCCGGAGCGGGAGTAAGTACAATGAGCAGTTCTTC; CDR3aa: CASSRSGSKYNEQFF
len: 15; j_gene: TRBJ2-1; v_gene: TRBV4-1; d_gene: .; abundance: few; CDR3nt: TGCGCCAGCACGCCAGGGGAGGGCCTTTACAATGAGCAGTTCTTC; CDR3aa: CASTPGEGLYNEQFF
len: 14; j_gene: TRBJ2-5; v_gene: TRBV6-1; d_gene: .; abundance: .; CDR3nt: TGTGCCAGCAGGGGCGGACTGCTCCAAGAGACCCAGTACTTC; CDR3aa: CASRGGLLQETQYF
len: 14; j_gene: TRBJ2-4; v_gene: TRBV11-2; d_gene: .; abundance: .; CDR3nt: TGTGCCAGCAGCTTAGAGACTGCCACAGGCATTCAGTACTTC; CDR3aa: CASSLETATGIQYF
len: 15; j_gene: TRBJ2-7; v_gene: TRBV9; d_gene: TRBD2; abundance: once; CDR3nt: TGTGCCAGCAGCGCTGACCCCGGACTAGCTCTAGAGCAGTACTTC; CDR3aa: CASSADPGLALEQYF